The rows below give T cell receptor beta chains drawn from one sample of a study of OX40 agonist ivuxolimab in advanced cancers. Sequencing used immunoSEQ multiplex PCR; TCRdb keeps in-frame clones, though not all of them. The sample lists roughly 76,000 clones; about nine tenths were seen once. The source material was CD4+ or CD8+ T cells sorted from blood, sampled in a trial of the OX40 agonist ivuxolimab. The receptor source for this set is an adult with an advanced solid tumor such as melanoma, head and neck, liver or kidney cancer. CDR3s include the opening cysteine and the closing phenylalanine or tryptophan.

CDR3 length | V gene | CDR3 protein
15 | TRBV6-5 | CASSYSTATNEKLFF
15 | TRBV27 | CASSSLPTENYGYTF
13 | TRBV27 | CASSLSSYNEQFF
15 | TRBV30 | CAWGLAGSSYNEQFF
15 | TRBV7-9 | CASSPSGRPTGELFF
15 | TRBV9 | CASSVAHGSGGEQFF
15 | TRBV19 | CASSIVAGSGTEAFF
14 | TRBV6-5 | CASSLTASTDTQYF
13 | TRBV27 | CASGWAVDTEAFF
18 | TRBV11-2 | CASSLWPGTGPNVGGYTF
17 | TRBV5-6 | CASSPPASGAYQETQYF
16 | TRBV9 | CASSVESSGSTDTQYF
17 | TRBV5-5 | CASSPGTGARTATEAFF
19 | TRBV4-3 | CASSQDPGQSGSGANVLTF
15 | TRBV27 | CASSIHSGGAYEQFF
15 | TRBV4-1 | CASSPTTSAQETQYF
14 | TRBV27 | CASSFSGKSYEQYF
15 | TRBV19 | CASSIGLQGIQPQHF
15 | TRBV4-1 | CASSQGTGPTDTQYF
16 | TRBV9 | CASSVVGGSGANVLTF
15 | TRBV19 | CASSTYSGTTRGYTF
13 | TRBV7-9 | CASSLVTKNIQYF
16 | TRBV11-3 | CASSSPLAGYGDTQYF
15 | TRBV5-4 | CASSLETGGLNEQYF
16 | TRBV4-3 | CASSQASRGTDSPLHF
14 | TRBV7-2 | CASSLTGGAETQYF
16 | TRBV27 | CASSFDAGSANYGYTF
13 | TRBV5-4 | CASSLRGGREQYF
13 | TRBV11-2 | CASNLVGDRGYTF
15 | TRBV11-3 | CASSLGTSGVRYQFF
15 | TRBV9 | CASSGSVGRRSPLHF
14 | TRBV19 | CASSTLAGYNEQFF
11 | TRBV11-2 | CASSLIYEQYF
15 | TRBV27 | CASSHMGGHPYEQYF
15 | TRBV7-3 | CASSTLGGGLNEQFF
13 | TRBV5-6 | CASSLGTPYEQYF
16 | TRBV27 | CASSAGAWDSNQPQHF
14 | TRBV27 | CASRLGASYNEQFF
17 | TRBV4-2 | CASSQEGPGQGAFEQYF
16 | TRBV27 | CASSHSGGNPYNEQFF
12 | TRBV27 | CASSFSADTQYF
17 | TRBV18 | CASSPHFALAGADTQYF